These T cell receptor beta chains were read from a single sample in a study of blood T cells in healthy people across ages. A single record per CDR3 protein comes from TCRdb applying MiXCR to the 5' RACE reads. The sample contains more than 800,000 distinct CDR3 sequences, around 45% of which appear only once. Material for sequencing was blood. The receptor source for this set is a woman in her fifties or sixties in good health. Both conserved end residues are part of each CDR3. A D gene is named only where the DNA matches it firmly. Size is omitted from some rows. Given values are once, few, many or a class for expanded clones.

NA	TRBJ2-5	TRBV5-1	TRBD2	CASSLRSSGGIGRTQYF	TGCGCCAGCAGCTTGAGGTCTAGCGGGGGGATAGGACGGACCCAGTACTTC
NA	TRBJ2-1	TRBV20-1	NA	CSARSRGTVEFF	TGCAGTGCTAGAAGCAGGGGTACAGTGGAGTTCTTC
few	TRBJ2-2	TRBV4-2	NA	CASSQERTEVELFF	TGTGCCAGCAGCCAAGAGAGGACAGAGGTGGAGCTGTTTTTT
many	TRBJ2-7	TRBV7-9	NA	CASSLVLGRGYEQYF	TGTGCCAGCAGCTTAGTGTTGGGACGGGGCTACGAGCAGTACTTC
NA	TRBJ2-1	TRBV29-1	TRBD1	CSVLRQGAGEQFF	TGCAGCGTCTTGCGACAGGGCGCAGGGGAGCAGTTCTTC
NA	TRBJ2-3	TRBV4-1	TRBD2	CASSRFLYSSGRVTDTQYF	TGCGCCAGCAGCCGATTTCTCTACTCTAGCGGGAGGGTAACAGATACGCAGTATTTT
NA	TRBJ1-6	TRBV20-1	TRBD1	CSATTGVFGSPLHF	TGCAGTGCAACCACAGGGGTTTTTGGTTCACCCCTCCACTTT
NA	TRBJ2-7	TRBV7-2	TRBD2	CASSLQRGAYEQYF	TGTGCCAGCAGCTTACAGCGGGGGGCCTACGAGCAGTACTTC
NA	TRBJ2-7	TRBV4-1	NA	CASSQENSYEQYF	TGCGCCAGCAGCCAAGAGAACTCCTACGAGCAGTACTTC
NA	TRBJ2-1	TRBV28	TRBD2	CASSLLAGGPFEQFF	TGTGCCAGCAGTTTACTAGCGGGAGGGCCCTTTGAGCAGTTCTTC
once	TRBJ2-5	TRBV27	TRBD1	CASSDPDRDETQYF	TGTGCCAGCAGTGACCCAGACAGGGATGAGACCCAGTACTTC
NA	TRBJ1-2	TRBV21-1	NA	CASSKGDRQRHTNYGYTF	TGTGCCAGCAGCAAAGGTGACAGACAGCGACATACTAACTATGGCTACACCTTC
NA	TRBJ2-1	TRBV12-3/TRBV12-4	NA	CASSLRGRGEQFF	TGTGCCAGCAGCCTCAGAGGACGTGGTGAGCAGTTCTTC
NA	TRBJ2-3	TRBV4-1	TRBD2	CASSLRSGRGGTDTQYF	TGCGCCAGCAGCCTCCGTAGCGGGAGAGGAGGCACAGATACGCAGTATTTT
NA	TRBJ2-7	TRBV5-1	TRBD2	CASRNSGGPSYEQYF	TGCGCCAGCAGAAACAGCGGGGGGCCCTCCTACGAGCAGTACTTC
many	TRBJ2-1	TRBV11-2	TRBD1	CASSLDVPGQGALGQFF	TGTGCCAGCAGCTTAGATGTCCCGGGACAGGGGGCTCTCGGGCAGTTCTTC
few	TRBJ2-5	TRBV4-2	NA	CASSQERDIETQYF	TGTGCCAGCAGCCAAGAAAGGGATATCGAGACCCAGTACTTC
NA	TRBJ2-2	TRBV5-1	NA	CASILWTNGNTGELFF	TGCGCCAGCATCTTATGGACTAACGGGAACACCGGGGAGCTGTTTTTT
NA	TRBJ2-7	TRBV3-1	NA	CASGGSTYEQYF	TGTGCCAGCGGGGGCAGTACCTACGAGCAGTACTTC
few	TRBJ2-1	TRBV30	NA	CAWSPGPTRPEQFF	TGTGCCTGGAGCCCGGGACCCACTCGGCCTGAGCAGTTCTTC
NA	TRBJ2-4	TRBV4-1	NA	CASSQPTGAKSIQYF	TGCGCCAGCAGCCAACCCACGGGAGCCAAAAGCATTCAGTACTTC
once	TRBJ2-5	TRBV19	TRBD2	CASSIGAGGAGFMETQYF	TGTGCCAGTAGTATCGGAGCGGGAGGAGCGGGGTTCATGGAGACCCAGTACTTC
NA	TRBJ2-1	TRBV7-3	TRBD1	CASSAGTEYEQFF	TGTGCCAGCAGCGCTGGGACAGAATATGAGCAGTTCTTC
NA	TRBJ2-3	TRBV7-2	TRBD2	CASSLVLAGVWYF	TGTGCCAGCAGCCTGGTTCTAGCGGGAGTCTGGTATTTT
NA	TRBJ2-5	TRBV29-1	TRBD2	CSVEDRAGVQETQYF	TGCAGCGTTGAAGATCGAGCGGGGGTACAAGAGACCCAGTACTTC
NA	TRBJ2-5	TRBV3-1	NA	CASSPVGEQETQYF	TGTGCCAGCAGCCCGGTGGGGGAGCAAGAGACCCAGTACTTC
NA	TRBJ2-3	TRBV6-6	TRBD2	CASSYGGLAGTDTQYF	TGTGCCAGCAGTTACGGCGGACTAGCAGGGACAGATACGCAGTATTTT
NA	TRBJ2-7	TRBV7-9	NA	CASSFSSVEQYF	TGTGCCAGCAGCTTCTCTAGCGTCGAGCAGTACTTC
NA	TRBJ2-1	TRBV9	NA	CASSVAPHNNEQFF	TGTGCCAGCAGCGTAGCTCCCCATAACAATGAGCAGTTCTTC
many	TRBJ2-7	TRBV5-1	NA	CASSLVRDHSYEQYF	TGCGCCAGCAGCTTGGTGCGGGACCACTCCTACGAGCAGTACTTC
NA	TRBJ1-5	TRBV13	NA	CASSQSMAGNQPQHF	TGTGCCAGCAGCCAGTCGATGGCCGGCAATCAGCCCCAGCATTTT
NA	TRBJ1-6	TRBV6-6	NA	CASTERGVSSYNSPLHF	TGTGCCAGCACCGAAAGGGGGGTGAGCTCCTATAATTCACCCCTCCACTTT
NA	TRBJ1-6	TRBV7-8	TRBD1	CASSLDARGNPPLHF	TGTGCCAGCAGCTTAGACGCCAGGGGGAATCCACCCCTCCACTTT
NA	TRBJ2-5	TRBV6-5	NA	CASSYSGVIEETQYF	TGTGCCAGCAGTTACTCTGGGGTCATAGAGGAGACCCAGTACTTC
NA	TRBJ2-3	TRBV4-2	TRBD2	CASSQGPAGASTDTQYF	TGTGCCAGCAGCCAAGGCCCAGCGGGGGCCTCCACAGATACGCAGTATTTT
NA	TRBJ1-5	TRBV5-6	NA	CASSLRVMGNQPQHF	TGTGCCAGCAGCTTGCGGGTAATGGGCAATCAGCCCCAGCATTTT
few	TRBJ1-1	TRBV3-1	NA	CASSQERPGAEAFF	TGTGCCAGCAGCCAAGAACGTCCGGGGGCTGAAGCTTTCTTT
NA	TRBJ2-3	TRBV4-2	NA	CASSQELQSRTDAQYF	TGTGCCAGCAGCCAAGAACTACAGTCTAGGACAGATGCGCAGTATTTT
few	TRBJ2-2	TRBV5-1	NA	CASSLVQGFTGELFF	TGCGCCAGCAGCTTGGTACAGGGCTTCACCGGGGAGCTGTTTTTT
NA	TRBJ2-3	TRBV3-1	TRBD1	CASSQADRGPTDTQYF	TGTGCCAGCAGCCAAGCCGACAGGGGGCCGACAGATACGCAGTATTTT
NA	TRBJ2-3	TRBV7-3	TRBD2	CASSPGLAGLKPDTQYF	TGTGCCAGCAGCCCCGGGCTAGCGGGACTTAAACCAGATACGCAGTATTTT